The 22 T cell receptor beta chains below all came from one sample that was sequenced in a study of T cells in Graves' hyperthyroidism and ophthalmopathy. Amplified regions were TCR beta CDR3 sequences from RNA transcripts. HTBI primers were employed in a first-round RT-PCR of the TCR CDR3. A single record per CDR3 protein comes from TCRdb applying MiXCR to the multiplex PCR reads. Of a few hundred thousand distinct CDR3 sequences detected, around 15% appear once; the ten largest clones hold 25% to 35%. The specimen was blood. These receptors were taken from a woman in her 30s with Graves' ophthalmopathy.

This clonotype showed up just a few times. Since a much larger clone is just one base distant, this may be a read error. The chain has TRBV5-5 and TRBJ1-1, with D perhaps TRBD1 (6 bases). Germline CDR1 is SGHKS and CDR2 is YYEKEE (reference sequence). The CDR3 is 15 amino acids. CDR3 region: CASSLAGQRDTEAFF. CDR3 bases: TGCGCCAGCAGCTTGGCGGGACAACGGGACACTGAAGCTTTCTTT.

The chain combines TRBV28 with TRBJ2-5; 7 nucleotides match TRBD1. The CDR3 has 12 amino acids. From germline, CDR1 is MDHEN and CDR2 SYDVKM. V was pared by 5 bases and J by 12 bases, with 9 bases of the junction left unmatched. The CDR3 here is CASSGLDRVEYF. CDR3 nucleotides: TGTGCCAGCAGTGGTTTAGACAGGGTCGAGTACTTC.

The chain employs TRBV30 and TRBJ1-2; unclear D gene. Trimming shortened V by 0 bases and J by 7 bases, and 6 bases separated the two germline ends. Germline CDR1 is GTSNPN and CDR2 is SVGIG (reference sequence). This CDR3 comprises 11 residues. Here the CDR3 reads CAWSVVGGYTF. CDR3 in DNA: TGTGCCTGGAGTGTTGTGGGTGGCTACACCTTC.

The V call is TRBV5-1, the J call TRBJ2-7, with a tentative D call TRBD2 (7 bases). The V and J ends lost 0 bases and 5 bases respectively, with 18 bases between them. This CDR3 has 16 residues. The V gene's germline CDR1 is SGHRS and CDR2 YFSETQ. The CDR3 DNA reads as TGCGCCAGCAGCTTGGCCGGAACTTCGGGGGGCGACGAGCAGTACTTC. It translates to CASSLAGTSGGDEQYF.

The table lists this clonotype with many counts. The V and J genes are TRBV28 and TRBJ2-5; D remains ambiguous. Germline V gene sequence: CDR1 MDHEN, CDR2 SYDVKM. V was cut by 7 bases and J by 5 bases, with 11 bases left in between. This CDR3 contains 12 residues. The CDR3 loop reads CASTTHPETQYF. The CDR3 nucleotides are TGTGCCAGCACCACCCACCCGGAGACCCAGTACTTC.

The chain combines TRBV14 with TRBJ1-1; D remains ambiguous. The V end lost 0 bases, the J end lost 8 bases, and 10 bases lay between the germline ends. This CDR3 contains 13 residues. The germline V gene encodes CDR1 SGHDN and CDR2 FVKESK. The CDR3 region is CASSQERRSEAFF. The CDR3 DNA sequence: TGTGCCAGCAGCCAAGAGCGTCGATCCGAAGCTTTCTTT.

This clonotype appeared a few times. The rearrangement links TRBV5-6 to TRBJ1-4, with D possibly TRBD1 on 6 matching bases. Germline V CDR1 and CDR2: SGHDT, YYEEEE. This CDR3 comprises 17 residues. Trimming shortened V by 4 bases and J by 0 bases, and 16 bases separated the two germline ends. The CDR3 loop reads CASSPTGILSTNEKLFF. The CDR3 coding sequence is TGTGCCAGCAGCCCAACAGGGATCTTATCAACTAATGAAAAACTGTTTTTT.

This clonotype was observed many times. The chain joins TRBV7-9 to TRBJ2-3; the D gene could be TRBD1 or TRBD2 (5 bases each). Trimming pared 0 bases from V and 6 bases from J, leaving 16 bases between. The CDR3 is 16 residues long. The V gene's germline CDR1 is SEHNR and CDR2 FQNEAQ (reference sequence). The DNA for the CDR3 is TGTGCCAGCAGCTTAGCGGGCACAGGCACTAGGGATACGCAGTATTTT. Protein product: CASSLAGTGTRDTQYF.

The chain couples TRBV29-1 to TRBJ2-7; 9 nucleotides agree with TRBD2. Germline values: CDR1 SQVTM, CDR2 ANQGSEA. With 4 bases clipped from V and 4 bases from J, the junction kept 20 bases outside the gene matches. The CDR3 consists of 18 residues. The CDR3 sequence is CSVGLASGKRGAGYEQYF. The CDR3 nucleotides read TGCAGCGTTGGCTTGGCTAGCGGGAAAAGGGGGGCTGGATACGAGCAGTACTTC.

This chain connects TRBV4-3 to TRBJ1-2; the D gene is possibly TRBD1 (5 bases). Trimming left V 1 base short and J 6 bases short, with 12 bases between. From germline, CDR1 is LGHNA and CDR2 YSLEER. This CDR3 region has 14 residues. The CDR3 here is CASSQGGPGNGYTF. The DNA for the CDR3 is TGCGCCAGCAGCCAAGGAGGGCCAGGGAATGGCTACACCTTC.

This clonotype was picked up many times. The chain links TRBV7-2 to TRBJ2-1, with D maybe TRBD2 (6 bases). The CDR3 runs to 14 residues. Germline CDR1 is SGHTA and CDR2 is FQGNSA. V lost 2 bases and J 7 bases, leaving 12 bases between the germline ends. Here the CDR3 DNA reads TGTGCCAGCAGCTTATACGGGAGAGGGAATGAGCAGTTCTTC. Its protein is CASSLYGRGNEQFF.

The genes are TRBV7-3 and TRBJ2-3; 10 nucleotides line up with TRBD2. The CDR3 length is 14 residues. The germline V gene has CDR1 SGHTA and CDR2 FQGTGA. Trimming took 5 bases from V and 4 from J; bases not matched to a gene: 3. This CDR3 reads CASSPSGSSDTQYF. The CDR3 coding sequence is TGTGCCAGCAGCCCTAGCGGGAGTTCAGATACGCAGTATTTT.

This clonotype was detected a few times. The V gene is TRBV7-9, the J gene TRBJ1-2; 7 nucleotides agree with TRBD1. CDR1 and CDR2 from the germline V gene are SEHNR and FQNEAQ (reference sequence). The CDR3 loop spans 13 amino acids. Unmatched junction bases numbered 6, after V lost 6 bases and J lost 5 bases. The CDR3 reads CASSDREGYGYTF. The DNA for the CDR3 is TGTGCCAGCAGTGACAGGGAGGGATATGGCTACACCTTC.

A note on this clonotype: This may come from a read error, since a much larger clone is one base off. CDR3 DNA sequence: TGTACCAGCAGCGGTAGGGGGCGGGATGGCTACACCTTC. It yields the protein CTSSGRGRDGYTF. This chain connects TRBV7-9 to TRBJ1-2; 7 positions match TRBD1. Germline V gene sequence: CDR1 SEHNR, CDR2 FQNEAQ (reference sequence). This CDR3 has 13 residues. The full variable domain, completed using reference TRBV7-9 and TRBJ1-2, is DTGVSQNPRHKITKRGQNVTFRCDPISEHNRLYWYRQTLGQGPEFLTYFQNEAQLEKSRLLSDRFSAERPKGSFSTLEIQRTEQGDSAMYLCTSSGRGRDGYTFGSGTRLTVV.

This clonotype was seen many times. The rearrangement uses TRBV12-3 or TRBV12-4 and TRBJ2-1; 11 nucleotides line up with TRBD2. The CDR3 is made up of 16 amino acids. V dropped 7 bases and J dropped 2; count of bases not matched to a gene: 7. The CDR3 region is CASTDVAGGTYNEQFF. In nucleotides, the CDR3 is TGTGCCAGCACTGATGTAGCGGGAGGGACCTACAATGAGCAGTTCTTC.

This clonotype was observed a few times. This CDR3 is missing its conserved last phenylalanine or tryptophan, likely due to a read error. J is TRBJ2-7 and V is TRBV20-1; a weak D match, TRBD2 (5 bases). Germline V CDR1 and CDR2: DFQATT, SNEGSKA (reference sequence). Deletions cut 5 bases from V and 6 bases from J, with 17 bases between. CDR3 length equals 13 residues. CDR3 nucleotide sequence: TGCAGTGCTCTAAGCGGCCTAGGATCCGAGCAGTACCTC. Protein product: CSALSGLGSEQYL.

This clonotype was found a few times. This chain connects TRBV20-1 to TRBJ2-7; no clear D gene. The CDR3 runs 13 residues. V was shortened by 1 base and J by 0 bases, with 7 bases between the two germline ends. Germline V lookup: CDR1 DFQATT, CDR2 SNEGSKA (reference sequence). The CDR3 DNA reads as TGCAGTGCTAGAGCGGAGAACTCCTACGAGCAGTACTTC. This sequence encodes CSARAENSYEQYF.

Many counts were recorded for this clonotype. V and J are TRBV20-1 and TRBJ2-5; D not certain. There are 12 residues in the CDR3. Trimming pared 4 bases from V and 5 bases from J, leaving 11 bases between. The V gene's germline CDR1 is DFQATT and CDR2 SNEGSKA (reference sequence). CDR3 residues: CSATRAPETQYF. CDR3 bases: TGCAGTGCTACAAGGGCCCCTGAGACCCAGTACTTC.

This clonotype was detected only a few times. The chain couples TRBV6-1 to TRBJ2-1; 8 bases fit TRBD2. The ends lost 4 bases at V and 5 bases at J; junction bases unmatched: 10. CDR1 and CDR2 from the germline V gene are MNHNS and SASEGT. The CDR3 runs 16 residues. The CDR3 protein is CASSAPGLALDNEQFF. The CDR3 region has the DNA TGTGCCAGCAGTGCGCCAGGACTAGCTTTGGACAATGAGCAGTTCTTC.

This clonotype was counted many times. The chain has TRBV7-9 and TRBJ1-2; 9 nucleotides line up with TRBD1. The CDR3 spans 14 residues. Trimming removed 6 bases from V and 7 bases from J; junction bases left unmatched: 9. Germline V lookup: CDR1 SEHNR, CDR2 FQNEAQ (reference sequence). The CDR3 nucleotides read TGTGCCAGCAGTTCCGGGACAGGGCCTCTTGGCTACACCTTC. This encodes CASSSGTGPLGYTF. The complete variable domain, with remaining parts taken from reference TRBV7-9 and TRBJ1-2, reads DTGVSQNPRHKITKRGQNVTFRCDPISEHNRLYWYRQTLGQGPEFLTYFQNEAQLEKSRLLSDRFSAERPKGSFSTLEIQRTEQGDSAMYLCASSSGTGPLGYTFGSGTRLTVV.

The J gene is TRBJ1-1, the V gene TRBV6-4, with D uncertain. The CDR3 has 10 amino acids. The germline V and J ends were trimmed by 2 bases and 6 bases, with 1 base remaining between them. CDR1 is MRHNA, CDR2 SNTAGT, per germline. For the CDR3, the DNA is TGTGCCAGCAGTGACCCTGAAGCTTTCTTT. As protein: CASSDPEAFF.

The chain carries TRBV6-1 and TRBJ1-5; D gene ambiguous. V was pared by 5 bases and J by 0 bases, with 8 bases between. The germline CDR1 and CDR2 sequences are MNHNS and SASEGT. The CDR3 spans 14 residues. The CDR3 loop reads CASSWTASNQPQHF. For the CDR3, the DNA is TGTGCCAGCAGTTGGACCGCTAGCAATCAGCCCCAGCATTTT.